The rows below give T cell receptor beta chains drawn from one sample of a study of glioma-infiltrating T cells after dendritic cell vaccination. Method: immunoSEQ multiplex PCR; TCRdb's copy keeps in-frame clones and lacks some. The repertoire holds about 21,000 clones, less than 85% seen once, with under 40% in the top ten. Sequencing was performed on blood, taken before dendritic cell vaccination. Source of these receptors: a human donor with glioblastoma. The CDR3 runs from the conserved cysteine through the conserved F or W. Each record gives: D gene, J gene, V gene, clone size, CDR3 DNA, CDR3 protein. D genes are given only for firm matches. Size tells how often a clone was seen (once, few, many) or the class of an expanded clone, and some rows leave it out.

>TRBD2|TRBJ2-2|TRBV7-9|-
TGTGCCAGCGATGAACTAGCGGGAGAGAAATCCGGGGAGCTGTTTTTT
CASDELAGEKSGELFF
>TRBD1|TRBJ1-4|TRBV5-4|few
TGTGCCAGCAGCCCAGGGACAGCCAACGCTGAAAAACTGTTTTTT
CASSPGTANAEKLFF
>-|TRBJ1-1|TRBV19|-
TGTGCCAGTAGTATAGATCGGGTCGGGGTCGGCATGAACACTGAAGCTTTCTTT
CASSIDRVGVGMNTEAFF
>-|TRBJ1-1|TRBV6-1|-
TGTGCCACAGGACGGACTAACACTGAAGCTTTCTTT
CATGRTNTEAFF
>TRBD2|TRBJ2-5|TRBV7-3|-
TGTGCCAGCAGCTTTGGGGCTAGCGGACAAGAGACCCAGTACTTC
CASSFGASGQETQYF
>TRBD2|TRBJ2-1|TRBV6-1|-
TGTGCCAGCAGCCAGAGCGGGAGTGTCAATGAGCAGTTCTTC
CASSQSGSVNEQFF
>TRBD1|TRBJ2-2|TRBV7-3|few
TGTGCCAGCAGCCCTGACAGGGGGTCCACCGGGGAGCTGTTTTTT
CASSPDRGSTGELFF
>-|TRBJ1-1|TRBV9|-
TGTGCCAGCAGCGTAGCGGCAGGGGATTGGGCTTTCTTT
CASSVAAGDWAFF
>TRBD1|TRBJ2-7|TRBV9|-
TGTGCCAGCAGCCTCCGGGACAGCGAGCAGTACTTC
CASSLRDSEQYF
>TRBD2|TRBJ2-1|TRBV2|-
TGTGCCAGCAGTGATCCCTCTAGCGGGAGCTATGAGCAGTTCTTC
CASSDPSSGSYEQFF
>TRBD1|TRBJ2-6|TRBV6-6|few
TGTGCCAGCAGTTACGAGGGACAGGGAAATAACGTCCTGACTTTC
CASSYEGQGNNVLTF